These T cell receptor beta chains were read from a single sample in a study of T cells in Graves' hyperthyroidism and ophthalmopathy. TCRdb used MiXCR to reprocess the multiplex PCR reads, holding one entry per CDR3 protein. The sample has around 340,000 distinct CDR3 sequences; 15% to 20% are singletons. The sample consisted of blood. The receptors come from a woman aged 35 to 49 with Graves' ophthalmopathy. Both conserved end residues are part of each CDR3. The D gene is left open where the match is weak. The size field is filled for only some rows; it gives once, few, many or a size class.

d_call,clone_size,v_call,j_call,cdr3_aa,cdr3_nt
-,many,TRBV19,TRBJ2-7,CASSKDGGVTYEQYF,TGTGCCAGTAGTAAAGATGGGGGAGTGACCTACGAGCAGTACTTC
TRBD1,few,TRBV4-3,TRBJ1-2,CASSPLGGQIDYGYTF,TGCGCCAGCAGCCCCCTCGGGGGACAGATCGACTATGGCTACACCTTC
TRBD1,few,TRBV3-1,TRBJ1-1,CASSPGGQGRLSTEAFF,TGTGCCAGCAGCCCCGGGGGACAGGGCCGTTTGAGCACTGAAGCTTTCTTT
-,many,TRBV20-1,TRBJ2-7,CSANESPGPYEQYF,TGCAGTGCTAATGAAAGCCCAGGACCCTACGAGCAGTACTTC
-,many,TRBV27,TRBJ1-5,CASNPRGTIGIQPQHF,TGTGCCAGCAACCCCCGAGGGACAATCGGGATTCAGCCCCAGCATTTT
-,-,TRBV6-1,TRBJ1-1,CASSPDARSEAFF,TGTGCCAGCAGCCCGGACGCTCGTTCTGAAGCTTTCTTT
-,many,TRBV7-8,TRBJ1-2,CASSPGRANYGYTF,TGTGCCAGCAGCCCTGGACGGGCCAACTATGGCTACACCTTC
-,-,TRBV12-3/TRBV12-4,TRBJ1-1,CASTHARNTEAFF,TGTGCCAGCACCCACGCCCGGAACACTGAAGCTTTCTTT
-,many,TRBV12-3/TRBV12-4,TRBJ2-7,CASSLLGFPYEQYF,TGTGCCAGCAGCCTTTTAGGTTTCCCCTACGAGCAGTACTTC
-,many,TRBV30,TRBJ1-1,CAWSGFGSTEAFF,TGTGCCTGGAGTGGGTTCGGGTCCACTGAAGCTTTCTTT
TRBD1,-,TRBV6-2/TRBV6-3,TRBJ2-5,CASSRTGGSVTQYF,TGTGCCAGCAGCCGGACAGGGGGCAGTGTGACCCAGTACTTC
-,-,TRBV6-1,TRBJ2-2,CASSEMWGGTNTGELFF,TGTGCCAGCAGTGAAATGTGGGGGGGCACGAACACCGGGGAGCTGTTTTTT
-,-,TRBV12-3/TRBV12-4,TRBJ2-1,CASTWGSYNEQFF,TGTGCCAGCACCTGGGGTTCCTACAATGAGCAGTTCTTC
-,many,TRBV28,TRBJ2-7,CASSLLKVREQYF,TGTGCCAGCAGTCTCCTAAAGGTGCGGGAGCAGTACTTC
TRBD1,-,TRBV7-3,TRBJ1-1,CASSPQGAGSAWTEAFF,TGTGCCAGCAGCCCGCAGGGGGCGGGGAGCGCTTGGACTGAAGCTTTCTTT
TRBD2,-,TRBV7-4,TRBJ2-7,CASSSHRRLAGVYEQYF,TGTGCCAGCAGCTCGCACCGTCGACTAGCGGGGGTCTACGAGCAGTACTTC
-,few,TRBV6-5,TRBJ2-6,CASTMSGANVLTF,TGTGCCAGCACCATGTCTGGGGCCAACGTCCTGACTTTC
TRBD1,many,TRBV28,TRBJ2-6,CASRGPRDRGSGANVLTF,TGTGCCAGCAGGGGTCCACGGGACAGGGGCTCTGGGGCCAACGTCCTGACTTTC
TRBD1,-,TRBV6-2/TRBV6-3,TRBJ2-2,CASTTRQGSLTGELFF,TGTGCCAGCACCACTAGACAGGGGTCGTTAACCGGGGAGCTGTTTTTT
TRBD1,many,TRBV5-1,TRBJ1-1,CASSSGQGWSEAFF,TGCGCCAGCAGCTCGGGACAGGGTTGGTCTGAAGCTTTCTTT
-,many,TRBV18,TRBJ2-7,CASSPSGGLPYEQYF,TGTGCCAGCTCACCATCGGGGGGCCTTCCCTACGAGCAGTACTTC
TRBD1,many,TRBV28,TRBJ2-2,CASQGLSLNTGELFF,TGTGCGTCACAGGGGCTTTCATTGAACACCGGGGAGCTGTTTTTT
-,few,TRBV30,TRBJ2-3,CAWSPGLSTDTQYF,TGTGCCTGGAGCCCGGGGTTGAGCACAGATACGCAGTATTTT
-,many,TRBV6-5,TRBJ2-5,CASTTWGAGGVTQYF,TGTGCCAGCACCACCTGGGGGGCAGGGGGTGTGACCCAGTACTTC
TRBD2,many,TRBV6-2/TRBV6-3,TRBJ2-7,CASSSSGRIYEQYF,TGTGCCAGCAGTTCTAGCGGGCGCATCTACGAGCAGTACTTC
-,many,TRBV20-1,TRBJ1-6,CSADSQSSYNSPLHF,TGCAGTGCAGACAGTCAGAGCTCCTATAATTCACCCCTCCACTTT
-,many,TRBV5-1,TRBJ2-7,CASSTDSSYEQYF,TGCGCCAGCAGCACGGACAGCTCCTACGAGCAGTACTTC
-,many,TRBV20-1,TRBJ2-7,CSARAGTFGEQYF,TGCAGTGCTAGGGCGGGAACTTTCGGCGAGCAGTACTTC
TRBD1,many,TRBV6-2/TRBV6-3,TRBJ2-5,CASSPSWTGGGETQYF,TGTGCCAGCAGTCCCTCCTGGACAGGGGGAGGAGAGACCCAGTACTTC
TRBD1,many,TRBV6-5,TRBJ2-2,CASSYSPGQGFTGELFF,TGTGCCAGCAGTTACTCGCCGGGACAGGGATTCACCGGGGAGCTGTTTTTT
-,many,TRBV19,TRBJ2-2,CASSNQKNTGELFF,TGTGCCAGTAGTAATCAAAAGAACACCGGGGAGCTGTTTTTT
TRBD1,many,TRBV7-6,TRBJ2-5,CASSLALRTGQETQYF,TGTGCCAGCAGCTTAGCGCTTCGGACAGGGCAAGAGACCCAGTACTTC
TRBD1,many,TRBV28,TRBJ2-7,CASRDSETYEQYF,TGTGCCAGTCGGGACAGTGAAACCTACGAGCAGTACTTC
TRBD1,-,TRBV28,TRBJ2-5,CASSTQGAEETQYF,TGTGCCAGCAGTACCCAGGGGGCGGAAGAGACCCAGTACTTC
TRBD2,many,TRBV11-2,TRBJ2-7,CASTPGALAGAYEQYF,TGTGCCAGCACCCCCGGGGCGCTGGCGGGGGCCTACGAGCAGTACTTC
-,-,TRBV28,TRBJ2-7,CASSFGAAPHF,TGTGCCAGCAGTTTTGGGGCCGCGCCTCACTTC
TRBD2,-,TRBV6-5,TRBJ2-5,CASSYSRGQETQYF,TGTGCCAGCAGTTACTCGCGGGGGCAAGAGACCCAGTACTTC
TRBD1,few,TRBV28,TRBJ2-3,CASSPWDGTGEADTQYF,TGTGCCAGCAGTCCCTGGGACGGGACAGGGGAGGCAGATACGCAGTATTTT
-,many,TRBV12-3/TRBV12-4,TRBJ2-2,CASSFRELGGELFF,TGTGCCAGCAGTTTCCGGGAGCTGGGCGGGGAGCTGTTTTTT
-,many,TRBV19,TRBJ2-3,CASSIASPDTQYF,TGTGCCAGTAGTATAGCTAGCCCGGATACGCAGTATTTT
-,many,TRBV12-3/TRBV12-4,TRBJ1-5,CASSHEGLVQPQHF,TGTGCCAGCAGCCATGAAGGGCTAGTTCAGCCCCAGCATTTT
-,many,TRBV12-3/TRBV12-4,TRBJ2-7,CASSLVHSHEQYF,TGTGCCAGCAGTTTAGTTCATAGCCACGAGCAGTACTTC
-,many,TRBV29-1,TRBJ1-2,CSVNPQGPGYGYTF,TGCAGCGTTAATCCTCAGGGGCCTGGGTATGGCTACACCTTC
-,many,TRBV12-3/TRBV12-4,TRBJ1-1,CASRPGHIPEAFF,TGTGCCAGCAGGCCCGGACATATCCCTGAAGCTTTCTTT
-,many,TRBV3-1,TRBJ2-6,CASSQGGRGANVLTF,TGTGCCAGCAGCCAAGGGGGAAGAGGGGCCAACGTCCTGACTTTC
-,many,TRBV7-2,TRBJ2-2,CASSSRTDTGELFF,TGTGCCAGCAGCTCAAGGACAGACACCGGGGAGCTGTTTTTT
-,few,TRBV5-1,TRBJ2-2,CASSSPTDTGELFF,TGCGCCAGCAGCTCCCCCACTGACACCGGGGAGCTGTTTTTT
TRBD2,many,TRBV28,TRBJ2-5,CASSVRLAGEETQYF,TGTGCCAGCAGTGTTCGGCTAGCGGGAGAAGAGACCCAGTACTTC
TRBD1,-,TRBV20-1,TRBJ1-5,CSGRQGGRQPQHF,TGCAGTGGTCGACAGGGAGGGCGTCAGCCCCAGCATTTT
-,many,TRBV6-5,TRBJ2-7,CASSRDTAGEQYF,TGTGCCAGCAGTCGAGACACGGCGGGCGAGCAGTACTTC
-,-,TRBV6-1,TRBJ2-7,CASSVGSGRNYEQYF,TGTGCCAGCAGTGTGGGCTCGGGACGGAACTACGAGCAGTACTTC